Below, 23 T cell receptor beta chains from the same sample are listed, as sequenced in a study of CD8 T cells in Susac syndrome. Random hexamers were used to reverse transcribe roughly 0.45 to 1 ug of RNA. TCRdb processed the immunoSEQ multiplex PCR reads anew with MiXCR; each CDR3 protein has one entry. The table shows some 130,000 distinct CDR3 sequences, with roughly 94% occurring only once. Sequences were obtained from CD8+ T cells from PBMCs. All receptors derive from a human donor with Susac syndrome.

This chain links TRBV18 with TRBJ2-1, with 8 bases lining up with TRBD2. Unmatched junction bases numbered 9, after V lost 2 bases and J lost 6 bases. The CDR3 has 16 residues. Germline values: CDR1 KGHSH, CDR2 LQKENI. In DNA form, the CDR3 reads TGTGCCAGCTCACCAGACTTGCTAGCGGGCCTCAATGAGCAGTTCTTC. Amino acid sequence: CASSPDLLAGLNEQFF.

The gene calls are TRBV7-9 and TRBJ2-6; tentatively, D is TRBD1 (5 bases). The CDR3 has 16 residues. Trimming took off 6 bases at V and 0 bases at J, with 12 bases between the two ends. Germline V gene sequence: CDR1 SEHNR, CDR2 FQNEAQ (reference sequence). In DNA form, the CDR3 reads TGTGCCAGCAGGTCCCACAGGAGCTCTGGGGCCAACGTCCTGACTTTC. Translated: CASRSHRSSGANVLTF.

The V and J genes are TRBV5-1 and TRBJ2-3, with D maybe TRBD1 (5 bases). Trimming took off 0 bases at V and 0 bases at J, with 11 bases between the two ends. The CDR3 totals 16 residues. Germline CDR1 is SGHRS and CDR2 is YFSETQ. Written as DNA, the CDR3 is TGCGCCAGCAGCTTGGAACAGGCGATTAGCACAGATACGCAGTATTTT. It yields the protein CASSLEQAISTDTQYF.

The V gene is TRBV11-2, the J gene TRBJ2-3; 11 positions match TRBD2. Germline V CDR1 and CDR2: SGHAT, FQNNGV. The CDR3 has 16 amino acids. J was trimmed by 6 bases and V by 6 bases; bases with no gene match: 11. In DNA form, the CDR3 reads TGTGCCAGCAGACGCCTAGCGGGAGGATCTTGGGATACGCAGTATTTT. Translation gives CASRRLAGGSWDTQYF.

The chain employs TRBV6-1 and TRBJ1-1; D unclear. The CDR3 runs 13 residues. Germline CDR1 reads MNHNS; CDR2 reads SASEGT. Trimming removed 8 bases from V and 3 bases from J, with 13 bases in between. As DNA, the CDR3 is TGTGCCAGCGGAGGGAATCTGGACACTGAAGCTTTCTTT. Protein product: CASGGNLDTEAFF.

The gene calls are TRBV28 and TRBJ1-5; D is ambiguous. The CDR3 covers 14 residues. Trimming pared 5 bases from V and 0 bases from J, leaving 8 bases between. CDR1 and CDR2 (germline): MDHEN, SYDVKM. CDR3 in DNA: TGTGCCAGCAGTCGGACTGTTAGCAATCAGCCCCAGCATTTT. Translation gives CASSRTVSNQPQHF.

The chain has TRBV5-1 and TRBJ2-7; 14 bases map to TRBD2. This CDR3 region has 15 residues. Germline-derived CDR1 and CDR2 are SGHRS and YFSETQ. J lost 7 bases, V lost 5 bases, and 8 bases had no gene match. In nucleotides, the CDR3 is TGCGCCAGCAGGACCGGGACTAGCGGGAGCAGTGAGCAGTACTTC. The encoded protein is CASRTGTSGSSEQYF. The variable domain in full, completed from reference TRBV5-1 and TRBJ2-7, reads KAGVTQTPRYLIKTRGQQVTLSCSPISGHRSVSWYQQTPGQGLQFLFEYFSETQRNKGNFPGRFSGRQFSNSRSEMNVSTLELGDSALYLCASRTGTSGSSEQYFGPGTRLTVT.

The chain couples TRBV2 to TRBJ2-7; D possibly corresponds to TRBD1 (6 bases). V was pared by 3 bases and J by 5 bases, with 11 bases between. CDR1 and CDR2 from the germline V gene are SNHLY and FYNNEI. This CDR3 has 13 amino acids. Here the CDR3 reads CASSDPGGDEQYF. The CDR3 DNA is TGTGCCAGCAGTGATCCTGGGGGCGACGAGCAGTACTTC.

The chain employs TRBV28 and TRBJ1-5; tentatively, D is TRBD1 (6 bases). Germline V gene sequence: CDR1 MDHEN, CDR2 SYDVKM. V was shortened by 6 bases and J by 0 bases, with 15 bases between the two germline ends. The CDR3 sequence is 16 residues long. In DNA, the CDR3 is TGTGCCAGCAGCCCGAGGGGGGACCATAGCAATCAGCCCCAGCATTTT. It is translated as CASSPRGDHSNQPQHF.

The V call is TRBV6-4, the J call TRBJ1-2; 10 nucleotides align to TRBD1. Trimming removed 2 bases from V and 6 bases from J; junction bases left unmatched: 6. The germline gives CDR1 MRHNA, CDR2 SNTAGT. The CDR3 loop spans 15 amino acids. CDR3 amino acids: CASSDAGTGEDGYTF. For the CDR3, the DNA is TGTGCCAGCAGTGACGCCGGGACAGGGGAGGATGGCTACACCTTC.

The CDR3 sequence is CASAPGTGDRVGNTEAFF. The DNA for the CDR3 is TGCGCCAGCGCTCCGGGGACAGGGGATAGGGTTGGGAACACTGAAGCTTTCTTT. V usage is TRBV23-1 and J usage is TRBJ1-1; 10 bases are shared with TRBD1. TRBV23-1 is an ORF, with its function uncertain. The V segment lost 8 bases and the J segment 1 base; nucleotides outside the gene matches: 16. The CDR3 length is 18 residues.

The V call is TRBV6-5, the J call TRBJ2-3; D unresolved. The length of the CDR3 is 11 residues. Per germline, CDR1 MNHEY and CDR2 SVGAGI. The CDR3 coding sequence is TGTGCTTTCAGAAGCACAGATACGCAGTATTTT. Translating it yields CAFRSTDTQYF.

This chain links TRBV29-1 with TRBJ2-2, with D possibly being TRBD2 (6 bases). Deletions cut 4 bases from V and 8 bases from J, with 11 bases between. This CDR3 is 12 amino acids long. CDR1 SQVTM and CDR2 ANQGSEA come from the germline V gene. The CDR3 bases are TGCAGCGTTGTGAGGCGGGATGGGGAGCTGTTTTTT. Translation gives CSVVRRDGELFF.

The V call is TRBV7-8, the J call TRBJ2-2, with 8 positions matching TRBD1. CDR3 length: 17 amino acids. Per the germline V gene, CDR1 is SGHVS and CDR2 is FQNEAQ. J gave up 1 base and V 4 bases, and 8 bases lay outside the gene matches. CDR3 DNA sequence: TGTGCCAGCAGCTGGAAGGGACAGGCCTTGAACACCGGGGAGCTGTTTTTT. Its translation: CASSWKGQALNTGELFF.

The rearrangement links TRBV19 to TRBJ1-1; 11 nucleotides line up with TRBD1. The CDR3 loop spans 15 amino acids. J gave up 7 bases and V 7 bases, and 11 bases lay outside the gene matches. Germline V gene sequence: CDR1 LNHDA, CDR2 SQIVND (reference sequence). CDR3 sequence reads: CASILSGQGADEAFF. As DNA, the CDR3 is TGTGCCAGTATTCTGTCAGGACAGGGGGCTGATGAAGCTTTCTTT.

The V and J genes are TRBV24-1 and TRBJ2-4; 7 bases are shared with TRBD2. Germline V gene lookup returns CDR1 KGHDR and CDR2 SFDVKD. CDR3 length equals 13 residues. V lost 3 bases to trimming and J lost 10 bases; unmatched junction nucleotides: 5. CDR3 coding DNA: TGTGCCACCAGTGATCTTGAGGGACTAATTCAGTACTTC. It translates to CATSDLEGLIQYF.

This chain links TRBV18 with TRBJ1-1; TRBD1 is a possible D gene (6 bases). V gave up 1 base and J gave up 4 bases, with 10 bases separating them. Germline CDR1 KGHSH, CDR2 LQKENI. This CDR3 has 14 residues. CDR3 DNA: TGTGCCAGCTCACCACAGGGGGTTGTCACTGAAGCTTTCTTT. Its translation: CASSPQGVVTEAFF.

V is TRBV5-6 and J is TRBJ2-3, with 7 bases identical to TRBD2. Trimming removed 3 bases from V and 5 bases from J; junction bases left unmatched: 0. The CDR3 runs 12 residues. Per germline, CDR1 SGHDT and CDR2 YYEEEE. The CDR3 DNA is TGTGCCAGCAGCTGGACTAGAGATACGCAGTATTTT. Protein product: CASSWTRDTQYF.

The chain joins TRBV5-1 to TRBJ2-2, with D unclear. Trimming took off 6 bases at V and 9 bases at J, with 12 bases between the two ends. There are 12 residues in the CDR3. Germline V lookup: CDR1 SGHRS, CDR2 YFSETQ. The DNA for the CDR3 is TGCGCCAGCATCACTCCTTACCGGGAGCTGTTTTTT. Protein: CASITPYRELFF.

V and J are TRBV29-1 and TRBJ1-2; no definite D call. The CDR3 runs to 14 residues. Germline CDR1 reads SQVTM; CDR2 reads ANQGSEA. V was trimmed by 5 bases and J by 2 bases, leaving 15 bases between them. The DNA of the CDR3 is TGCAGCGTTCTATCCCCCGAGCAGAACTATGGCTACACCTTC. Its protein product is CSVLSPEQNYGYTF.

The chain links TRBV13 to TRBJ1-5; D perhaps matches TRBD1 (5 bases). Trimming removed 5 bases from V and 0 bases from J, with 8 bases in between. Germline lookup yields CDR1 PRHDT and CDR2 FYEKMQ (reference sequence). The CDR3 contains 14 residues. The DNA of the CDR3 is TGTGCCAGCAGCAGAGGGGTTAGCAATCAGCCCCAGCATTTT. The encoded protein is CASSRGVSNQPQHF.

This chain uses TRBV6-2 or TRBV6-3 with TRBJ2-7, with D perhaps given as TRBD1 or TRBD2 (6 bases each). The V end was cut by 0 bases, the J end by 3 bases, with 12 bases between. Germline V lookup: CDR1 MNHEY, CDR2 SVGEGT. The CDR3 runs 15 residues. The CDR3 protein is CASSYSAGGGYEQYF. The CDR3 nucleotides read TGTGCCAGCAGTTACTCGGCCGGGGGCGGCTACGAGCAGTACTTC.

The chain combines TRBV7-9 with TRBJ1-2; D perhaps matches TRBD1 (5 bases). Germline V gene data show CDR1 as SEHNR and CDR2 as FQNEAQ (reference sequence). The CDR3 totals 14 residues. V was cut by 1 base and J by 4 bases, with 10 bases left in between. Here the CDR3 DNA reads TGTGCCAGCAGCTTAGGGGGGGAACCCTATGGCTACACCTTC. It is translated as CASSLGGEPYGYTF.